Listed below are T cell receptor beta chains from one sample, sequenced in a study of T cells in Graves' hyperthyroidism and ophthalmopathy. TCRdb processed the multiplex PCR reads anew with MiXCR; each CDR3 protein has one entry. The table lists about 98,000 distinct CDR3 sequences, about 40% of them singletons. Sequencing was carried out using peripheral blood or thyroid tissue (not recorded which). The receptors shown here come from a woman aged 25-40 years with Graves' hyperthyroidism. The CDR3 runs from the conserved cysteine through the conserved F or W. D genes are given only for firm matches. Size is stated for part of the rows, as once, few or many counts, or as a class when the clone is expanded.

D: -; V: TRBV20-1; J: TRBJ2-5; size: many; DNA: TGCAGTGCTGGAACCTTTTACAGCGGAGGGAGAGAGACCCAGTACTTC; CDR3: CSAGTFYSGGRETQYF
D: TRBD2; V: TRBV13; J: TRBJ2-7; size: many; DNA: TGTGCCAGCAGCTCAATCGGACAAATCGTGACTAGCGGGAGTTCCGTAGGCGAGCAGTACTTC; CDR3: CASSSIGQIVTSGSSVGEQYF
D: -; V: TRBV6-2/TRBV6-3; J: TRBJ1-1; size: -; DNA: TGTGCCAGCAGCCCGATGCGAGGGCCCACCGAAGCTCTCTTT; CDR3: CASSPMRGPTEALF
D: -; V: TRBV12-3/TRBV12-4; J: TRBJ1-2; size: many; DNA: TGTGCCAGCAGCTCCACGCTGGGCTCCTATGGCTACACCTTC; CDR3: CASSSTLGSYGYTF
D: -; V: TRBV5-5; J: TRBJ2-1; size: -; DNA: TGTGCCAGCAGCTTGGGGGTCTATGAGCAGTTCTTC; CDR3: CASSLGVYEQFF
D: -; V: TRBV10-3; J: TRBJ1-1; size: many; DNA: TGTGCCATCAGCCTTACCCGAGTCGGCGCTGACTTGAACACTGAAGCTTTCTTT; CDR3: CAISLTRVGADLNTEAFF
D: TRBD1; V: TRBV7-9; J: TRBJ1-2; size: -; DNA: TGTGCCAGCAGCAATCGGGACAGTCACTATGGCTACACCTTC; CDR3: CASSNRDSHYGYTF
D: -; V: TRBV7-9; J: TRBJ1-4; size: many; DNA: TGTGCCAGCAGTTCCTGGCGGGCTGCAACTAATGAAAAACTGTTTTTT; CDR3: CASSSWRAATNEKLFF
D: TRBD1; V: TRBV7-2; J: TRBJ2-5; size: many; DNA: TGTGCCAGCAGCCCGTGGAGGACAGGGGGAGGGGAGACCCAGTACTTC; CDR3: CASSPWRTGGGETQYF
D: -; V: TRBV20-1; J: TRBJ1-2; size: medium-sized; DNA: TGCAGTGCTAGAGATGGGGGGAGGGATGGCTACACCTTC; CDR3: CSARDGGRDGYTF
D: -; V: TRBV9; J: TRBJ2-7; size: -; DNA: TGTGCCAGCAGCGTCTCGACTTTACCCTACGAGCAGTACTTC; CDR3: CASSVSTLPYEQYF
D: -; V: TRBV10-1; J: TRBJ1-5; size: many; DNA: TGCGCCAGCAGTGGGAGGGGCGGCAATCAGCCCCAGCATTTT; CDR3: CASSGRGGNQPQHF
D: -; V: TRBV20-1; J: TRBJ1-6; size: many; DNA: TGCAGTGCTCCAATTGGTAGGGGGGCCTATAATTCACCCCTCCACTTT; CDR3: CSAPIGRGAYNSPLHF
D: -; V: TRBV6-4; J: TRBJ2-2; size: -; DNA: -; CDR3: CASSDSQETQYFGELFF
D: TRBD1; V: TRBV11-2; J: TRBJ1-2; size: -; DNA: TGTGCCAGCAGCAAGTCCCTCCGGGACAGGGTCTATGGCTACACCTTC; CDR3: CASSKSLRDRVYGYTF
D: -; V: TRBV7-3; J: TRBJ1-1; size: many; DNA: TGTGCCAGCACCCCCCAGGGGTGGGACACTGAAGCTTTCTTT; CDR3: CASTPQGWDTEAFF
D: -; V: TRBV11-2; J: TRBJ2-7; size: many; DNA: TGTGCCAGCAGCCCCACAGTCGAGCAGTACTTC; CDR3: CASSPTVEQYF
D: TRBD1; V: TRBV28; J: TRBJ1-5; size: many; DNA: TGTGCCAGCAGAAAGACAGGGACGGGATGGCAGCCCCAGCATTTT; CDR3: CASRKTGTGWQPQHF
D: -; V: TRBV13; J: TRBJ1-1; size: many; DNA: TGTGCCAGCAGCGACCGGGACCTCCTATTAGGGGCTTTCTTT; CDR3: CASSDRDLLLGAFF
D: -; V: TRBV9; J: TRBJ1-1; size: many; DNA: TGTGCCAGCAGCGTAGTCCCGAACACTGAAGCTTTCTTT; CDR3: CASSVVPNTEAFF
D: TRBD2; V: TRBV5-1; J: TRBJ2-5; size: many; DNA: TGCGCCACCTCAAATAGCGGGAGGGCCCAAGAGACCCAGTACTTC; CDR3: CATSNSGRAQETQYF
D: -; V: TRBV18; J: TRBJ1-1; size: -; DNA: TGTGCCAGCTCACCCCCGGCGGCGATGGACACTGAAGCTTTCTTT; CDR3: CASSPPAAMDTEAFF
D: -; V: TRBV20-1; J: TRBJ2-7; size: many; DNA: TGCAGTGCTAGAATGTGGAAGTTTTCCTACGAGCAGTACTTC; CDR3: CSARMWKFSYEQYF
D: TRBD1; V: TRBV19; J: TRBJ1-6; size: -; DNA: TGTGCCAGTAGTATAGGGACAGGGGAACTGTCACCCCTCCACTTT; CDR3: CASSIGTGELSPLHF
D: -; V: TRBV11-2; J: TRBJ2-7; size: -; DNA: TGTGCCAGCAGCTTAGGTCTAGGCCCCTACGAGCAGTACTTC; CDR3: CASSLGLGPYEQYF
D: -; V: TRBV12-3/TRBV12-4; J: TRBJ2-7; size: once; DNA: TGTGCCAGCAGTTTGACAGGTTCAATGGAGCAGTACTTC; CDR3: CASSLTGSMEQYF
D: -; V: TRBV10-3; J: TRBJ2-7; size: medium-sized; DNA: TGTGCCATCGGGTGGGGTGGAGAGCAGTACTTC; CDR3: CAIGWGGEQYF
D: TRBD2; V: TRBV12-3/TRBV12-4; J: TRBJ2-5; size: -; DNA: TGTGCCAGCTCACCACCGAGCAGCGGGAGTTCTAAAGAGACCCAGTACTTC; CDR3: CASSPPSSGSSKETQYF
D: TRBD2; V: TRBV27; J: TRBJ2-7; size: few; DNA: TGTGCCAGCAGTCCGGGACTAGCGGGGTACTACGAGCAGTACTTC; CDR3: CASSPGLAGYYEQYF
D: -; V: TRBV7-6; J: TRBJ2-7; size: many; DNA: TGTGCCAGCAGCTTAGATAGCAGGGTCTGGATCGCCGAGCAGTACTTC; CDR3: CASSLDSRVWIAEQYF
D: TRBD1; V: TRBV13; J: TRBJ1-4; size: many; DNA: TGTGCCAGCAGCTTAGGAGGGGGCCGGGTTGAAAAACTGTTTTTT; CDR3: CASSLGGGRVEKLFF
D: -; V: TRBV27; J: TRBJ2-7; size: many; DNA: TGTGCCAGCAGTCCCCCCGGACTCACGACGGTCCACGAGCAGTACTTC; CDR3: CASSPPGLTTVHEQYF
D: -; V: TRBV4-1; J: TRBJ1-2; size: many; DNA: TGCGCCAGCAGCCTAACGGAGGATTATCGGAGCTATGGCTACACCTTC; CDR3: CASSLTEDYRSYGYTF
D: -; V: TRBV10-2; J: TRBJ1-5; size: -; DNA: TGCGCCAGCAGCGTAGGGGGGGCCGATCAGCCCCAGCATTTT; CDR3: CASSVGGADQPQHF
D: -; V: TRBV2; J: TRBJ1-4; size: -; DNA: TGTGCCAGCAGTCGGCAGGTCAGTGAAAAACTGTTTTTT; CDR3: CASSRQVSEKLFF
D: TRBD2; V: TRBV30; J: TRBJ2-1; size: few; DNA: TGTGCCTGGGGGGGTGACGGGAGGGGTGAGCAGTTCTTC; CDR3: CAWGGDGRGEQFF
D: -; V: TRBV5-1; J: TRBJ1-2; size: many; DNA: TGCGCCAGCAGCTTGTTTTCATTTAACTATGGCTACACCTTC; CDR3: CASSLFSFNYGYTF
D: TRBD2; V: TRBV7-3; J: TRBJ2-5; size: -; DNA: TGTGCCAGCAGGGGGGGGGGGACCACTGAAGAGACCCAGTACTTC; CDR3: CASRGGGTTEETQYF
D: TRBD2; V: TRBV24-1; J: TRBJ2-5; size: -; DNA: TGTGCCACCAGTGATTGGACTAGCGGGACAGAGACCCAGTACTTC; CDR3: CATSDWTSGTETQYF